This TCR beta chain was obtained from a study of blood T cell repertoires in COVID-19. Trimming removed 5 bases at V and 1 base at J, with 10 bases between. Germline CDR1 SGHRS, CDR2 YFSETQ. This CDR3 is 13 amino acids long. Data came from immunoSEQ multiplex PCR; TCRdb stores just in-frame clones and leaves some out. Of about 360,000 clones in the sample, approximately 86% are singletons; the top ten hold approximately 2.9%. The receptor was isolated from a human donor in a cohort sampled during active COVID-19. This chain joins TRBV5-1 and TRBJ2-7; D gene uncertain. What was sequenced was peripheral blood. The CDR3 is CASRESSSYEQYF. CDR3 bases: TGCGCCAGCAGGGAGAGCAGTTCCTACGAGCAGTACTTC.